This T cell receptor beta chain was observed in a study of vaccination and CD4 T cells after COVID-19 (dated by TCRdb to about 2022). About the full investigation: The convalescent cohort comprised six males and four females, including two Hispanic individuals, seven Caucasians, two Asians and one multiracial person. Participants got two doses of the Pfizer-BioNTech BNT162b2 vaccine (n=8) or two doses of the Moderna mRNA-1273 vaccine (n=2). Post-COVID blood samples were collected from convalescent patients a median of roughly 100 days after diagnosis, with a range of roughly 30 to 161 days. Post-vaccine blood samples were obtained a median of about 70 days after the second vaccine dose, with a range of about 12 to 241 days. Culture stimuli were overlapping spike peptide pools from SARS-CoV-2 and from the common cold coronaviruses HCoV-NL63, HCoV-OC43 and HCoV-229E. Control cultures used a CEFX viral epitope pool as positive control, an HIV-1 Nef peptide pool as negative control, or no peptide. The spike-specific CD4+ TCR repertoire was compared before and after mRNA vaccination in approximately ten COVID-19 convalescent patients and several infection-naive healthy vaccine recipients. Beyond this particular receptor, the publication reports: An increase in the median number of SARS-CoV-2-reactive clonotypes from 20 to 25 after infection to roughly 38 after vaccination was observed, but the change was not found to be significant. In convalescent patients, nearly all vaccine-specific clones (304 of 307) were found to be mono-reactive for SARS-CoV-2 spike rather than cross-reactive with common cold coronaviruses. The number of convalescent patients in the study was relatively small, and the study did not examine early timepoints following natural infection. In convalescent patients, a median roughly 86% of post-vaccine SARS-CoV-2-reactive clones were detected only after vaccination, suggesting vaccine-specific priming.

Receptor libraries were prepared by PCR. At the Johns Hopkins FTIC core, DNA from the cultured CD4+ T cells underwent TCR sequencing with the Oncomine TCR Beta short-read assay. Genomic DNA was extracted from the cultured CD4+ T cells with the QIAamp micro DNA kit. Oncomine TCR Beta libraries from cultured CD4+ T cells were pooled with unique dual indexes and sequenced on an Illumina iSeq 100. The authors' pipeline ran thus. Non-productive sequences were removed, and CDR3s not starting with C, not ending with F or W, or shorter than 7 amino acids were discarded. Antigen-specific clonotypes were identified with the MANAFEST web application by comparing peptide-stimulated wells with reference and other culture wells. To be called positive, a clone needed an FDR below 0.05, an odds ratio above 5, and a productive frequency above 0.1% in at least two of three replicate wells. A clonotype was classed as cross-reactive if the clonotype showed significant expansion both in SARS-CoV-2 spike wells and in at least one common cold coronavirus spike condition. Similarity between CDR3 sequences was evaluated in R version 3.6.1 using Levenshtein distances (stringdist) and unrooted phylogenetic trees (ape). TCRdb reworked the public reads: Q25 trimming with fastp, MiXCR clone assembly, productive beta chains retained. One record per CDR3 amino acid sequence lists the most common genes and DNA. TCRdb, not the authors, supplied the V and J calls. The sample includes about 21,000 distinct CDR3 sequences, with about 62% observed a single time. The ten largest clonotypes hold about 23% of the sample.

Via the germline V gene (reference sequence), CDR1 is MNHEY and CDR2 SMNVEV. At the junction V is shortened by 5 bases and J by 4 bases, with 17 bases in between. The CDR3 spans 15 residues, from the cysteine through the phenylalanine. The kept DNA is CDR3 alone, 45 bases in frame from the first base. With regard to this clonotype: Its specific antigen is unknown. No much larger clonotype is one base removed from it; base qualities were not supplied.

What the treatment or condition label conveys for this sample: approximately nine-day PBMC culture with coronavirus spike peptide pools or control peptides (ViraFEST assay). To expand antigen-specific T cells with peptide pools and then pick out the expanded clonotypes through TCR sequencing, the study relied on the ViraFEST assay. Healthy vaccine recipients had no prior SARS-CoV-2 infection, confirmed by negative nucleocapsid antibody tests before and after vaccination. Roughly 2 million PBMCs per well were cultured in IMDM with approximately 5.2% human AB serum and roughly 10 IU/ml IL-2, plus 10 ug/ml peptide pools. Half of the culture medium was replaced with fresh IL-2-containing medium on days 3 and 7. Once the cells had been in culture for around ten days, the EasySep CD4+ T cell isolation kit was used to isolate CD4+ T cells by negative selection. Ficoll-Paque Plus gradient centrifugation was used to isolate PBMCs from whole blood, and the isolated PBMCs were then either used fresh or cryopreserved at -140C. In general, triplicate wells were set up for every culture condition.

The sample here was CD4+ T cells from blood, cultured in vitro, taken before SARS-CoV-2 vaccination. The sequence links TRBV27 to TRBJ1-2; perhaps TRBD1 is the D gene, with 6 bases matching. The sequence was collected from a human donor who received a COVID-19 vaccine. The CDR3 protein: CASSQKMDRSYGYTF. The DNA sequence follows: TGTGCCAGCAGTCAAAAGATGGACAGATCCTATGGCTACACCTTC.